This TCR beta chain was profiled in a study of blood T cell repertoires in COVID-19. One Seattle source followed patients from active infection through their disease course. Profiling relied on immunoSEQ multiplex PCR, and the TCRdb table lists in-frame clones only, not all of them. This sample carries about 160,000 clones, roughly 89% of them seen once, and the ten largest clones take about a tenth. Germline CDR1 and CDR2: KGHDR and SFDVKD. The germline V and J ends were trimmed by 4 bases and 7 bases, with 16 bases remaining between them. This CDR3 is built from 15 residues. The chain couples TRBV24-1 to TRBJ2-1; tentatively, D is TRBD2 (7 bases). This clonotype was sampled from a woman in her seventies with COVID-19, enrolled during active disease. Material for sequencing was peripheral blood. The CDR3 here is CATSDPHGGANEQFF. CDR3 nucleotides: TGTGCCACCAGTGACCCCCATGGGGGGGCAAATGAGCAGTTCTTC.